Each of the 21 T cell receptor beta chains below was sequenced from the same sample in a study of cytomegalovirus exposure and HLA in healthy donors. The PCR was carried out with 60 Vbeta primers and 13 Jbeta primers. Profiled with immunoSEQ multiplex PCR; TCRdb holds only in-frame clones, not every one. Its listing shows about 70,000 clones. Sequencing used PBMCs. Every receptor here comes from a female donor in good health and CMV-seropositive.

The CDR3 sequence is CASRSSVYEQFF. CDR3 nucleotide sequence: TGTGCCAGCAGATCCAGTGTTTATGAGCAGTTCTTC. The chain has TRBV9 and TRBJ2-1; D not resolved. Per germline, CDR1 SGDLS and CDR2 YYNGEE. The V gene lost 5 bases and the J gene lost 8 bases, with 11 bases spanning the gap. This CDR3 has 12 residues.

The V call is TRBV4-3, the J call TRBJ1-1; D gene uncertain. Germline V gene data show CDR1 as LGHNA and CDR2 as YSLEER. The CDR3 extends over 14 amino acids. Trimming removed 0 bases from V and 0 bases from J, with 5 bases in between. The CDR3 region has the DNA TGCGCCAGCAGCCAAGATGTTATGAACACTGAAGCTTTCTTT. It specifies CASSQDVMNTEAFF.

This chain links TRBV28 with TRBJ2-7; D perhaps matches TRBD2 (6 bases). The CDR3 totals 14 residues. The germline V and J ends were trimmed by 5 bases and 5 bases, with 16 bases remaining between them. Germline V CDR1 and CDR2: MDHEN, SYDVKM. In DNA, the CDR3 is TGTGCCAGCAGTCGCGGGACCCCCCTCGACGAGCAGTACTTC. Its translation is CASSRGTPLDEQYF.

In nucleotides, the CDR3 is TGCGCCAGCAGCCAAAATAGCGGACCGAGCACAGATACGCAGTATTTT. This sequence encodes CASSQNSGPSTDTQYF. This chain joins TRBV4-1 and TRBJ2-3; D perhaps matches TRBD2 (6 bases). CDR1 and CDR2 (germline): MGHRA, YSYEKL. CDR3 length: 16 amino acids. V dropped 2 bases and J dropped 0 bases, with 12 bases sitting between them.

V is TRBV19 and J is TRBJ1-2; D may be TRBD1 (5 bases). The V end was cut by 3 bases, the J end by 7 bases, with 12 bases between. In germline, CDR1 is LNHDA, CDR2 SQIVND (reference sequence). The CDR3 sequence is 13 residues long. In DNA, the CDR3 is TGTGCCAGTAGTATCGTCCCGGGGGGTGGCTACACCTTC. This sequence encodes CASSIVPGGGYTF.

The chain joins TRBV5-1 to TRBJ2-2, with D maybe TRBD1 (6 bases). The CDR3 consists of 14 residues. Germline CDR1 SGHRS, CDR2 YFSETQ. Between the trimmed V and J ends, which lost 2 bases and 2 bases, there was a span of 7 bases. CDR3 sequence: CASSLQGNTGELFF. The CDR3 coding sequence is TGCGCCAGCAGCTTACAGGGAAACACCGGGGAGCTGTTTTTT. Complete variable domain (other parts from reference TRBV5-1 and TRBJ2-2): KAGVTQTPRYLIKTRGQQVTLSCSPISGHRSVSWYQQTPGQGLQFLFEYFSETQRNKGNFPGRFSGRQFSNSRSEMNVSTLELGDSALYLCASSLQGNTGELFFGEGSRLTVL.

The CDR3, as DNA: TGTGCCAGCAGCCGGAGGAACACTGAAGCTTTCTTT. It translates to CASSRRNTEAFF. The rearrangement joins TRBV6-6 to TRBJ1-1, with D unresolved. The CDR3 consists of 12 residues. Trimming took 6 bases from V and 1 from J, leaving 6 bases between them. Germline V gene sequence: CDR1 MNHNY, CDR2 SVGAGI (reference sequence).

As concerns this clone: Other DNA sequences in this sample translate to the same CDR3. V and J are TRBV15 and TRBJ1-6; TRBD1 agrees at 9 bases. The CDR3 contains 14 residues. V dropped 3 bases and J dropped 10; count of bases not matched to a gene: 4. The germline gives CDR1 LNHNV, CDR2 YYDKDF (reference sequence). CDR3 sequence reads: CATSRDRGGSPLHF. CDR3 coding DNA: TGTGCCACCAGCAGGGACAGGGGAGGATCACCCCTCCACTTT.

This sequence joins TRBV19 and TRBJ1-4, with a weak D call TRBD1 (6 bases). With 3 bases removed from V and 8 bases from J, the gap between germline ends came to 16 bases. The CDR3 totals 15 residues. The germline V gene has CDR1 LNHDA and CDR2 SQIVND (reference sequence). The CDR3 DNA reads TGTGCCAGTAGTATTCGCCGGGGGGCGACGGAAAAACTGTTTTTT. Translation gives CASSIRRGATEKLFF.

About this clone: Other DNA sequences in the same sample also yield this CDR3. This sequence joins TRBV30 and TRBJ1-4; D may be TRBD1 (6 bases). V was cut by 3 bases and J by 7 bases, with 12 bases left in between. CDR3 length: 13 residues. Germline values: CDR1 GTSNPN, CDR2 SVGIG (reference sequence). The CDR3 region is CAWRTSGAEKLFF. In DNA, the CDR3 is TGTGCCTGGAGAACCTCAGGGGCTGAAAAACTGTTTTTT.

The rearrangement links TRBV15 to TRBJ1-6; no reliable D call. Germline loops: CDR1 LNHNV, CDR2 YYDKDF (reference sequence). This CDR3 has 16 amino acids. The ends were cut back, 0 bases at V and 8 bases at J, with 14 bases in the middle. CDR3 sequence (DNA): TGTGCCACCAGCAGAGATATCGCGGGTGGGCATTCACCCCTCCACTTT. It encodes CATSRDIAGGHSPLHF. Drawing the rest from reference TRBV15 and TRBJ1-6, the complete variable domain is DAMVIQNPRYQVTQFGKPVTLSCSQTLNHNVMYWYQQKSSQAPKLLFHYYDKDFNNEADTPDNFQSRRPNTSFCFLDIRSPGLGDTAMYLCATSRDIAGGHSPLHFGNGTRLTVT.

V and J are TRBV5-1 and TRBJ1-1, with TRBD1 matching over 9 bases. Germline lookup yields CDR1 SGHRS and CDR2 YFSETQ. This CDR3 spans 14 amino acids. V shed 4 bases, J shed 5 bases, and the junction held 6 bases outside the gene matches. CDR3 coding DNA: TGCGCCAGCAGCCCGGGACAGGGAGGTACTGAAGCTTTCTTT. This gives the protein CASSPGQGGTEAFF.

With regard to this clone: The junction shows a germline mismatch at one end, possibly a read error. The V and J genes are TRBV6-5 and TRBJ1-2; the D gene is possibly TRBD1 (5 bases). CDR3 length: 13 amino acids. Germline V lookup: CDR1 MNHEY, CDR2 SVGAGI. Written as DNA, the CDR3 is TGTGCCAGCACTTACGGGGGGGGGTATGGCTACACCTTC. It specifies CASTYGGGYGYTF.

The chain links TRBV5-1 to TRBJ2-1; 14 positions agree with TRBD2. The CDR3 is 15 residues long. The V gene's germline CDR1 is SGHRS and CDR2 YFSETQ. With 3 bases clipped from V and 8 bases from J, the junction kept 4 bases outside the gene matches. The CDR3, as DNA: TGCGCCAGCAGCTCGGGACTAGCGGGAGTGGATGAGCAGTTCTTC. Its translation is CASSSGLAGVDEQFF. Looking up the rest from reference TRBV5-1 and TRBJ2-1 gives the full variable domain: KAGVTQTPRYLIKTRGQQVTLSCSPISGHRSVSWYQQTPGQGLQFLFEYFSETQRNKGNFPGRFSGRQFSNSRSEMNVSTLELGDSALYLCASSSGLAGVDEQFFGPGTRLTVL.

The chain links TRBV25-1 to TRBJ1-4; 7 nucleotides agree with TRBD1. Looked up from germline, CDR1 is MGHDK and CDR2 is SYGVNS. The V and J ends lost 6 bases and 8 bases, in that order; junction bases with no gene match: 15. This CDR3 is 16 amino acids long. Written as DNA, the CDR3 is TGTGCCAGCAGCAATTCCAGGGGGACAGTCTCCGAAAAACTGTTTTTT. This sequence encodes CASSNSRGTVSEKLFF.

This rearrangement joins TRBV30 to TRBJ2-1; 9 bases align to TRBD2. Germline values: CDR1 GTSNPN, CDR2 SVGIG (reference sequence). The CDR3 loop spans 15 amino acids. The junction had 5 bases not matched to a gene; V was cut back by 3 bases and J by 2 bases. The CDR3 loop is CAWRAPSGAYNEQFF. The CDR3 region has the DNA TGTGCCTGGAGAGCCCCTAGCGGGGCCTACAATGAGCAGTTCTTC.

J is TRBJ1-4 and V is TRBV6-1; 9 nucleotides line up with TRBD1. The CDR3 is 14 amino acids. The V gene's germline CDR1 is MNHNS and CDR2 SASEGT. V trimming: 11 bases; J trimming: 4 bases; junction bases outside the gene matches: 8. CDR3 DNA sequence: TGTGCCGTACAGGGGGCGAGGGTTAATGAAAAACTGTTTTTT. This encodes CAVQGARVNEKLFF.

The chain carries TRBV14 and TRBJ1-2, with a weak D call TRBD1 (5 bases). This CDR3 comprises 17 residues. Trimming cost V 4 bases and J 3 bases, with 21 bases left between them. Germline assignment: CDR1 SGHDN and CDR2 FVKESK. CDR3 sequence (DNA): TGTGCCAGCAGCCCAGGGCCCGGGGGTAACGGAGACTATGGCTACACCTTC. It yields the protein CASSPGPGGNGDYGYTF.

The chain is built from TRBV4-3 and TRBJ2-1; 14 nucleotides agree with TRBD2. The CDR3 is 17 amino acids. CDR1 is LGHNA and CDR2 is YSLEER in the germline V gene. The V gene end was trimmed by 2 bases and the J gene end by 7 bases; junction bases not matched to a gene: 7. The CDR3 DNA is TGCGCCAGCAGCCAAACCGGGACTAGCGGGGGAGTGAATGAGCAGTTCTTC. It translates to CASSQTGTSGGVNEQFF.

The chain combines TRBV23-1 with TRBJ1-4; D unresolved. TRBV23-1 is noted as an ORF with a role that remains uncertain. This CDR3 spans 15 amino acids. V was trimmed by 0 bases and J by 3 bases, leaving 8 bases between them. In DNA, the CDR3 is TGCGCCAGCAGTCAATCCTGGGAGGCTAATGAAAAACTGTTTTTT. Translating it yields CASSQSWEANEKLFF.

This chain connects TRBV9 to TRBJ1-4, with a possible D match to TRBD1 (6 bases). The CDR3 runs 15 residues. V shed 4 bases and J shed 5 bases, with 15 bases lying between them. CDR1 SGDLS and CDR2 YYNGEE come from the germline V gene. CDR3 DNA: TGTGCCAGCAGCTCGCGAGGGGGGGAGAATGAAAAACTGTTTTTT. It encodes CASSSRGGENEKLFF.